The 24 T cell receptor beta chains given below trace back to one sample, sequenced in a study of blood T cells in healthy people across ages. Using a J-beta primer mix together with a sample-barcoded 5' primer, a second PCR was run for about 7 to 12 cycles. Each CDR3 protein is one row after TCRdb ran MiXCR on the 5' RACE reads. This table has 850,000 to 1,100,000 distinct CDR3 sequences, 35% to 45% appearing once. Sequenced: blood. Receptors originate from a man between 18 and 35 years old in good health.

The chain combines TRBV6-2 or TRBV6-3 with TRBJ2-2; a weak D match, TRBD1 (5 bases). V was cut by 6 bases and J by 5 bases, with 28 bases left in between. The CDR3 length is 19 residues. CDR1 is MNHEY, CDR2 SVGEGT, per germline. The CDR3 sequence: CASSLSRARQGDLTGELFF. The CDR3 nucleotides read TGTGCCAGCAGCCTTTCCAGGGCGCGGCAAGGCGATCTGACCGGGGAGCTGTTTTTT.

A note on this clonotype: Just one base apart from a much larger clone, this may be a read error. In DNA form, the CDR3 reads TGTGCCATCAGTGCCCTCGTGTTGGGGATGAACACTGAAGCTTTCTTT. It codes for CAISALVLGMNTEAFF. The rearrangement links TRBV10-3 to TRBJ1-1; D uncertain. The CDR3 loop spans 16 amino acids. The V end lost 4 bases, the J end lost 0 bases, and 15 bases lay between the germline ends. In germline, CDR1 is ENHRY, CDR2 SYGVKD.

The chain carries TRBV20-1 and TRBJ1-1; perhaps TRBD1 as D (5 bases). The V end lost 3 bases, the J end lost 1 base, and 18 bases lay between the germline ends. The CDR3 runs to 16 residues. CDR1 DFQATT and CDR2 SNEGSKA come from the germline V gene (reference sequence). The CDR3 loop reads CSARLSGAVGNTEAFF. The CDR3 bases are TGCAGTGCTAGGCTTTCCGGGGCGGTGGGGAACACTGAAGCTTTCTTT.

The chain links TRBV20-1 to TRBJ1-2, with 8 bases lining up with TRBD1. Trimming at V came to 2 bases and at J to 5 bases, leaving 7 bases not matched to a gene. The CDR3 spans 14 residues. In germline, CDR1 is DFQATT, CDR2 SNEGSKA (reference sequence). The CDR3 sequence is CSARSQGAWYGYTF. The CDR3 DNA reads TGCAGTGCTAGATCCCAGGGGGCTTGGTATGGCTACACCTTC.

The sample holds a few counts of this clonotype. In DNA, the CDR3 is TGTGCCAGCAGCTCTAAACCGAACAGGCCCGCGGGCTATGGCTACACCTTC. Its protein product is CASSSKPNRPAGYGYTF. The rearrangement uses TRBV11-2 and TRBJ1-2, with D possibly being TRBD1 (5 bases). Looked up from germline, CDR1 is SGHAT and CDR2 is FQNNGV. V was shortened by 4 bases and J by 4 bases, with 22 bases between the two germline ends. CDR3 length: 17 amino acids.

The chain joins TRBV20-1 to TRBJ1-2; a weak D match, TRBD1 (5 bases). The germline gives CDR1 DFQATT, CDR2 SNEGSKA (reference sequence). Trimming shortened V by 6 bases and J by 0 bases, and 11 bases separated the two germline ends. This CDR3 has 13 amino acids. DNA for the CDR3: TGCAGTGCCTACGACAGTTCTAACTATGGCTACACCTTC. As protein: CSAYDSSNYGYTF.

This clonotype was recorded a few times. The chain links TRBV30 to TRBJ1-2; D gene ambiguous. V shed 3 bases and J shed 4 bases, with 12 bases lying between them. CDR1 is GTSNPN, CDR2 SVGIG, per germline (reference sequence). This CDR3 comprises 13 residues. The CDR3 reads CAWRLGNLYGYTF. DNA for the CDR3: TGTGCCTGGAGGCTTGGGAATCTCTATGGCTACACCTTC.

This clonotype showed up just a few times. J is TRBJ2-5 and V is TRBV7-3; the D gene is possibly TRBD1 (6 bases). The CDR3 runs to 19 residues. The germline V and J ends were trimmed by 2 bases and 0 bases, with 22 bases remaining between them. Germline CDR1 and CDR2: SGHTA and FQGTGA. The CDR3 nucleotides are TGTGCCAGCAGCTTATCAGGGGAAGGGGTTCCACGCTACCAAGAGACCCAGTACTTC. It specifies CASSLSGEGVPRYQETQYF.

There are a few counts of this clonotype. The rearrangement links TRBV20-1 to TRBJ1-2; D possibly corresponds to TRBD1 (5 bases). The CDR3 extends over 13 amino acids. CDR1 DFQATT and CDR2 SNEGSKA come from the germline V gene (reference sequence). The V end lost 1 base, the J end lost 4 bases, and 10 bases lay between the germline ends. The CDR3 DNA reads TGCAGTGCTAGAGTGGCAGGGACCTATGGCTACACCTTC. Protein: CSARVAGTYGYTF.

V and J are TRBV29-1 and TRBJ2-7; 7 nucleotides align to TRBD1. Germline lookup yields CDR1 SQVTM and CDR2 ANQGSEA. The CDR3 totals 14 residues. Trimming took 5 bases from V and 7 from J; bases not matched to a gene: 14. The CDR3 DNA sequence: TGCAGCGTTTTGCGCACAGGGGTTGGGAATGAGCAGTACTTC. Protein: CSVLRTGVGNEQYF.

This clonotype was observed once. The chain links TRBV7-2 to TRBJ1-1; D unresolved. V lost 2 bases and J 4 bases, leaving 14 bases between the germline ends. CDR1 is SGHTA and CDR2 is FQGNSA in the germline V gene. The CDR3 contains 15 residues. The CDR3 DNA reads TGTGCCAGCAGCTTATTGGAAGGCTTGAGCACTGAAGCTTTCTTT. As protein: CASSLLEGLSTEAFF.

As for this clonotype: This may stem from a read error, because a much larger clone lies one nucleotide away. The V and J genes are TRBV6-1 and TRBJ1-2; tentatively, D is TRBD1 (6 bases). The CDR3 length is 16 residues. Per the germline V gene, CDR1 is MNHNS and CDR2 is SASEGT. The V end lost 5 bases, the J end lost 2 bases, and 18 bases lay between the germline ends. The CDR3 region has the DNA TGTGCCAGCAGTACCGACGCAGGGGACGACAACTATGGCTACACCTTC. It translates to CASSTDAGDDNYGYTF.

This chain links TRBV12-3 or TRBV12-4 with TRBJ1-5; 9 bases line up with TRBD1. V lost 10 bases and J lost 3; bases outside the gene matches: 4. This CDR3 has 13 residues. The CDR3 loop reads CATRDRANQPQHF. CDR3 nucleotide sequence: TGTGCCACCAGGGACAGGGCCAATCAGCCCCAGCATTTT.

This sequence joins TRBV5-4 and TRBJ2-5; 10 nucleotides align to TRBD2. The CDR3 contains 14 residues. V lost 3 bases and J lost 3; bases outside the gene matches: 2. The germline V gene has CDR1 SGHNT and CDR2 YYREEE (reference sequence). CDR3 DNA sequence: TGTGCCAGCAGCTGGACTAGCGGAAAAGAGACCCAGTACTTC. It encodes CASSWTSGKETQYF.

This clonotype was observed a handful of times. The rearrangement joins TRBV12-3 or TRBV12-4 to TRBJ1-2; D is unresolved. V was trimmed by 3 bases and J by 8 bases, leaving 13 bases between them. This CDR3 region has 13 residues. The CDR3 reads CASSFIESEGYTF. CDR3 bases: TGTGCCAGCAGTTTTATAGAGTCGGAGGGCTACACCTTC.

This chain joins TRBV7-2 and TRBJ2-3; D is unresolved. V lost 1 base and J lost 0, with 11 bases in between. CDR1 and CDR2 (germline): SGHTA, FQGNSA. This CDR3 is built from 16 residues. The CDR3 loop is CASSLVPRSSTDTQYF. CDR3 bases: TGTGCCAGCAGCTTAGTTCCCAGATCTAGCACAGATACGCAGTATTTT.

The V and J genes are TRBV20-1 and TRBJ2-3; 10 nucleotides agree with TRBD2. Trimming removed 0 bases from V and 3 bases from J; junction bases left unmatched: 6. CDR1 and CDR2 (germline): DFQATT, SNEGSKA (reference sequence). This CDR3 has 16 residues. In nucleotides, the CDR3 is TGCAGTGCTAGAGATTTTCTAGCGGGGGTTACAGATACGCAGTATTTT. Residues: CSARDFLAGVTDTQYF.

This clonotype showed up just a few times. This CDR3 is CSAYSGGAGTDTQYF. CDR3 DNA sequence: TGCAGTGCTTATAGCGGGGGGGCCGGTACAGATACGCAGTATTTT. The chain links TRBV20-1 to TRBJ2-3; TRBD2 aligns across 11 bases. CDR3 length: 15 amino acids. Germline V gene sequence: CDR1 DFQATT, CDR2 SNEGSKA (reference sequence). Trimming cost V 5 bases and J 3 bases; bases outside gene matches: 7.

The rearrangement links TRBV2 to TRBJ2-1; TRBD2 aligns across 10 bases. V lost 8 bases to trimming and J lost 5 bases; unmatched junction nucleotides: 6. The V gene's germline CDR1 is SNHLY and CDR2 FYNNEI. There are 14 residues in the CDR3. The CDR3 region has the DNA TGTGCCAGCGAACTAGCGGGAATAAACAATGAGCAGTTCTTC. Residues: CASELAGINNEQFF.

V and J are TRBV5-1 and TRBJ1-6, with 11 bases lining up with TRBD1. The CDR3 consists of 15 residues. CDR1 is SGHRS, CDR2 YFSETQ, per germline. Losses at the gene ends were 4 bases for V and 10 bases for J; bases not matched to a gene: 7. The DNA for the CDR3 is TGCGCCAGCAGCAACGTGGACAGGGGGCAATCACCCCTCCACTTT. Translation gives CASSNVDRGQSPLHF.

The V gene is TRBV6-1, the J gene TRBJ1-2; TRBD1 agrees at 7 bases. V gave up 4 bases and J gave up 4 bases; unmatched junction bases: 12. CDR3 length: 16 residues. Germline CDR1 reads MNHNS; CDR2 reads SASEGT. CDR3 sequence reads: CASSVRTGLSIYGYTF. CDR3 coding DNA: TGTGCCAGCAGTGTTCGGACAGGACTCTCGATCTATGGCTACACCTTC.

About this clonotype: The junction differs from germline at one of its ends, possibly a read error. The genes are TRBV4-3 and TRBJ2-1; no clear D. Germline V gene data show CDR1 as LGHNA and CDR2 as YSLEER. This CDR3 has 16 residues. DNA of the CDR3: TGCGCCAGCAGTCAAGGTCCGGGTTACTCCTACAATGAGCAGTTCTTC. Its protein is CASSQGPGYSYNEQFF.

J is TRBJ1-1 and V is TRBV20-1; 8 bases fit TRBD1. Germline loops: CDR1 DFQATT, CDR2 SNEGSKA (reference sequence). The length of the CDR3 is 11 residues. V trimming: 5 bases; J trimming: 10 bases; junction bases outside the gene matches: 6. The CDR3: CSAEPGTGAFF. Here the CDR3 DNA reads TGCAGTGCTGAACCAGGGACAGGAGCTTTCTTT.

This chain uses TRBV9 with TRBJ2-1, with 8 bases lining up with TRBD2. This CDR3 contains 15 residues. V gave up 4 bases and J gave up 7 bases; unmatched junction bases: 10. Germline V lookup: CDR1 SGDLS, CDR2 YYNGEE. CDR3 amino acids: CASSFSGGPPNEQFF. The CDR3 bases are TGTGCCAGCAGCTTCAGCGGGGGACCCCCTAATGAGCAGTTCTTC.